This T cell receptor beta chain comes out of a study of blood T cell repertoires in COVID-19. Trimming at V came to 0 bases and at J to 3 bases, leaving 14 bases not matched to a gene. In germline, CDR1 is LGHNA, CDR2 YNFKEQ. This CDR3 is built from 20 residues. This clone was recorded only once. Original data processing: Reference gene primers were amplified, and this amplification served to estimate nucleated cell counts. Libraries were prepared by immunoSEQ multiplex PCR; TCRdb keeps only in-frame clonotypes and omits some of them. V, J and clone size are those of that table, while D and trimming were read from the DNA. This table holds roughly 100,000 clones, more than 90% found once.

This TCR was recovered from a man younger than 30 with acute or convalescent COVID-19. V usage is TRBV4-2 and J usage is TRBJ2-1, with 10 bases fitting TRBD1. The material sequenced was peripheral blood. CDR3 nucleotides: TGTGCCAGCAGCCAAGACCCCGGGACAGGGGCACCACCATACTACAATGAGCAGTTCTTC. It yields the protein CASSQDPGTGAPPYYNEQFF.